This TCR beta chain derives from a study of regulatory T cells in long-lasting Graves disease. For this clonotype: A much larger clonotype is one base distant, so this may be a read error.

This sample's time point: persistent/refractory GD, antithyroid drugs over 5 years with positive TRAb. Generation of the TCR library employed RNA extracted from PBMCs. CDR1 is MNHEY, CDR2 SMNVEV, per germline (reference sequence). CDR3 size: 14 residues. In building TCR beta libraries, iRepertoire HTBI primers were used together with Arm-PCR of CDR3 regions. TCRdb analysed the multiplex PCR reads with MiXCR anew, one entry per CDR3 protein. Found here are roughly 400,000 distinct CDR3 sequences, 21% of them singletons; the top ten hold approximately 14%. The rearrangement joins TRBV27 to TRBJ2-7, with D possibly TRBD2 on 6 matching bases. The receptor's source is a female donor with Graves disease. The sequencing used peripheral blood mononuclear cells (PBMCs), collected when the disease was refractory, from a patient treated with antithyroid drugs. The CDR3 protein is CASSFTGDSYEQHF. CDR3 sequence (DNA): TGTGCCAGCAGTTTCACGGGAGACTCCTACGAGCAGCACTTT.